This T cell receptor beta chain was sequenced in a study of blood T cell repertoires in COVID-19. Study-level background: The samples span acute and convalescent COVID-19 from the United States, Italy and Spain. In each case, the material was cDNA or gDNA derived from T cells, B-cell-depleted T cells, or PBMCs.

As originally analysed: Nucleated cell counts were estimated from reference gene primer amplification. Generated by immunoSEQ multiplex PCR, the TCRdb table keeps only in-frame clones and is missing some. V, J and clone size are taken as reported in that table, and D and trimming were inferred from the DNA itself. The repertoire consists of tens of thousands of clones, with over 75% occurring once and the leading ten covering more than 7%. This CDR3 contains 15 residues. V lost 2 bases and J 7 bases, leaving 15 bases between the germline ends. CDR1 and CDR2 from the germline V gene are MNHNS and SASEGT.

Sequencing was carried out using peripheral blood. The sequence was collected from a woman in her 70s with acute or convalescent COVID-19. The chain combines TRBV6-1 with TRBJ1-5; no firm D call. The CDR3 DNA follows: TGTGCCAGCAGTGAAATGCGGGCAAAAGGGCAGCCCCAGCATTTT. It is translated as CASSEMRAKGQPQHF.